One and the same sample provided the 21 T cell receptor beta chains below, sequenced in a study of blood T cell repertoires in COVID-19. Using immunoSEQ multiplex PCR, the repertoire was profiled, and TCRdb retains in-frame clones only, with some absent. This table has hundreds of thousands of clones, 88% appearing once. The sample consisted of PBMCs or T cells enriched from blood (not recorded which). The receptor set was obtained from a woman aged 55-75 years who had recovered from COVID-19.

The rearrangement joins TRBV7-2 to TRBJ1-5, with 9 bases identical to TRBD1. The CDR3 runs 14 residues. The V and J ends lost 5 bases and 7 bases, in that order; junction bases with no gene match: 6. CDR1 is SGHTA and CDR2 is FQGNSA in the germline V gene. The chain's CDR3 is CASSLQGAGQPQHF. The CDR3 bases are TGTGCCAGCAGCCTACAGGGGGCTGGACAGCCCCAGCATTTT.

As to this clone: Additional DNA sequences in this sample encode the identical CDR3. V gene TRBV24-1 combines with J gene TRBJ1-5; 9 nucleotides line up with TRBD1. Germline CDR1 and CDR2: KGHDR and SFDVKD. With 4 bases clipped from V and 1 base from J, the junction kept 1 base outside the gene matches. This CDR3 is built from 15 residues. The CDR3: CATSETGGSNQPQHF. CDR3 sequence (DNA): TGTGCCACCAGTGAGACAGGGGGAAGCAATCAGCCCCAGCATTTT.

CDR3 in DNA: TGTGCCAGCAGCGGGACTAGCTATTCCAATGAGCAGTTCTTC. As protein: CASSGTSYSNEQFF. V and J are TRBV3-1 (or the pseudogene TRBV3-2) and TRBJ2-1; 9 bases fit TRBD2. CDR3 size: 14 residues. From germline, CDR1 is LGHDT and CDR2 YNNKEL (reference sequence). Unmatched junction bases numbered 5, after V lost 5 bases and J lost 6 bases.

This clone was seen just once. The chain couples TRBV12-5 to TRBJ1-1; 9 positions match TRBD1. Germline V lookup: CDR1 LGHNT, CDR2 FRNRAP. J lost 6 bases, V lost 6 bases, and 5 bases had no gene match. The CDR3 spans 13 residues. The CDR3 protein is CASGQGQGAEAFF. Here the CDR3 DNA reads TGTGCTAGTGGGCAGGGACAGGGAGCTGAAGCTTTCTTT.

The chain carries TRBV9 and TRBJ2-5, with a possible D match to TRBD1 (6 bases). The length of the CDR3 is 16 residues. Germline CDR1 and CDR2: SGDLS and YYNGEE. V lost 3 bases and J 3 bases, leaving 18 bases between the germline ends. In DNA form, the CDR3 reads TGTGCCAGCAGCGCCCTAGCAGCAGGGGCGAAAGAGACCCAGTACTTC. Protein: CASSALAAGAKETQYF.

The J gene is TRBJ1-1, the V gene TRBV5-1, with D possibly matching TRBD1 (6 bases). V lost 4 bases and J lost 5, with 15 bases in between. Germline values: CDR1 SGHRS, CDR2 YFSETQ. The CDR3 runs to 14 residues. DNA of the CDR3: TGCGCCAGCAGCACCGGACAGTATGGGACTGAAGCTTTCTTT. Translating it yields CASSTGQYGTEAFF.

The chain recombines TRBV18 with TRBJ2-2; 7 nucleotides match TRBD2. CDR1 and CDR2 (germline): KGHSH, LQKENI. V lost 2 bases to trimming and J lost 0 bases; unmatched junction nucleotides: 3. This CDR3 is built from 16 residues. Here the CDR3 DNA reads TGTGCCAGCTCACCATGGGGGGGATCGAACACCGGGGAGCTGTTTTTT. It is translated as CASSPWGGSNTGELFF.

The chain carries TRBV9 and TRBJ1-5; a weak D match, TRBD1 (6 bases). The length of the CDR3 is 15 residues. The V and J ends lost 7 bases and 6 bases respectively, with 20 bases between them. Germline V CDR1 and CDR2: SGDLS, YYNGEE. The CDR3 DNA follows: TGTGCCAGCGCTAGGGAGGGAGGGGGGACTCAGCCCCAGCATTTT. It yields the protein CASAREGGGTQPQHF.

The chain couples TRBV5-1 to TRBJ2-5, with TRBD2 as a possible D gene (5 bases). Germline values: CDR1 SGHRS, CDR2 YFSETQ. This CDR3 spans 13 amino acids. V dropped 4 bases and J dropped 1 base, with 8 bases sitting between them. For the CDR3, the DNA is TGCGCCAGCAGCAAGGCGGGCCAAGAGACCCAGTACTTC. It translates to CASSKAGQETQYF.

The chain couples TRBV6-5 to TRBJ1-2; perhaps TRBD1 as D (6 bases). V was cut by 6 bases and J by 3 bases, with 11 bases left in between. The CDR3 extends over 13 amino acids. Germline-derived CDR1 and CDR2 are MNHEY and SVGAGI. The DNA for the CDR3 is TGTGCCAGCAGCCTGAGGACAGACTATGGCTACACCTTC. Protein product: CASSLRTDYGYTF.

The rearrangement joins TRBV19 to TRBJ1-2; no clear D. This CDR3 comprises 13 residues. V was pared by 5 bases and J by 0 bases, with 7 bases between. Germline assignment: CDR1 LNHDA and CDR2 SQIVND (reference sequence). CDR3 sequence: CASSPFSNYGYTF. CDR3 coding DNA: TGTGCCAGTAGTCCGTTTTCTAACTATGGCTACACCTTC.

The CDR3, as DNA: TGTGCCAGCAGTTTACAGCAGGGCTATGGCTACACCTTC. Its protein is CASSLQQGYGYTF. The chain uses TRBV28 and TRBJ1-2, with D possibly matching TRBD1 (5 bases). Trimming shortened V by 2 bases and J by 4 bases, and 8 bases separated the two germline ends. The CDR3 runs 13 residues. CDR1 is MDHEN, CDR2 SYDVKM, per germline.

Points on this clone: The identical CDR3 is also encoded by other nucleotide sequences in the sample. The gene calls are TRBV10-3 and TRBJ1-3; D is unclear. The CDR3 has 13 residues. Germline V CDR1 and CDR2: ENHRY, SYGVKD. The ends were cut back, 7 bases at V and 1 base at J, with 8 bases in the middle. The CDR3 loop reads CAITTGSGNTIYF. The CDR3 nucleotides read TGTGCCATCACGACTGGGTCTGGAAACACCATATATTTT.

The chain combines TRBV6-6 with TRBJ2-1; TRBD1 agrees at 7 bases. Unmatched junction bases numbered 2, after V lost 2 bases and J lost 7 bases. Per germline, CDR1 MNHNY and CDR2 SVGAGI (reference sequence). The CDR3 sequence is 13 residues long. CDR3 in DNA: TGTGCCAGCAGTTACCCACAGGGGAATGAGCAGTTCTTC. This sequence encodes CASSYPQGNEQFF.

This chain links TRBV5-5 with TRBJ1-5; 9 bases map to TRBD1. V shed 4 bases, J shed 6 bases, and the junction held 8 bases outside the gene matches. The CDR3 runs to 15 residues. Per the germline V gene, CDR1 is SGHKS and CDR2 is YYEKEE (reference sequence). The CDR3 DNA follows: TGTGCCAGCAGCCACACTAACAGGGGGCTTCAGCCCCAGCATTTT. Its protein product is CASSHTNRGLQPQHF.

J is TRBJ1-2 and V is TRBV5-1; maybe TRBD1 (6 bases). Germline CDR1 SGHRS, CDR2 YFSETQ. This CDR3 has 15 amino acids. Trimming stripped 0 bases from V and 3 bases from J, with 12 bases between. CDR3 sequence: CASSLGPQGDYGYTF. The CDR3 region has the DNA TGCGCCAGCAGCTTGGGGCCACAGGGAGACTATGGCTACACCTTC.

This chain joins TRBV19 and TRBJ1-5; D might be TRBD1 (6 bases). This CDR3 is built from 16 residues. Germline loops: CDR1 LNHDA, CDR2 SQIVND (reference sequence). Trimming pared 5 bases from V and 0 bases from J, leaving 14 bases between. The DNA for the CDR3 is TGTGCCAGTAGTCCGAACAGGGAATATAGCAATCAGCCCCAGCATTTT. This encodes CASSPNREYSNQPQHF.

The gene calls are TRBV19 and TRBJ1-3, with 7 nucleotides matching TRBD1. From germline, CDR1 is LNHDA and CDR2 SQIVND (reference sequence). CDR3 size: 13 residues. V was pared by 5 bases and J by 7 bases, with 5 bases of the junction left unmatched. The DNA of the CDR3 is TGTGCCAGTAGTCTCGACAGGGTGAACACCATATATTTT. Amino acids: CASSLDRVNTIYF.

As DNA, the CDR3 is TGTGCCATCAGTGAGGAGACAGGGGATGGCTACACCTTC. Protein product: CAISEETGDGYTF. This sequence joins TRBV10-3 and TRBJ1-2; 8 nucleotides align to TRBD1. V shed 2 bases and J 6 bases; nucleotides not matched to a gene: 2. Germline-derived CDR1 and CDR2 are ENHRY and SYGVKD. The CDR3 runs 13 residues.

Comment on this clone: This specimen includes other DNA sequences encoding the same CDR3. The chain joins TRBV15 to TRBJ2-2, with 9 positions matching TRBD1. This CDR3 comprises 15 residues. The germline gives CDR1 LNHNV, CDR2 YYDKDF (reference sequence). V was pared by 0 bases and J by 6 bases, with 2 bases of the junction left unmatched. CDR3 in amino acids: CATSRERTGAGELFF. The CDR3 bases are TGTGCCACCAGCAGAGAGAGGACAGGGGCCGGGGAGCTGTTTTTT. The full variable domain, completed using reference TRBV15 and TRBJ2-2, is DAMVIQNPRYQVTQFGKPVTLSCSQTLNHNVMYWYQQKSSQAPKLLFHYYDKDFNNEADTPDNFQSRRPNTSFCFLDIRSPGLGDTAMYLCATSRERTGAGELFFGEGSRLTVL.

V gene TRBV11-3 combines with J gene TRBJ1-1; weak D call: TRBD1 (5 bases). The CDR3 consists of 15 residues. V lost 0 bases and J 4 bases, leaving 12 bases between the germline ends. CDR1 and CDR2 (germline): SGHNT, YENEEA. CDR3 sequence reads: CASSLDGGLSTEAFF. The CDR3 nucleotides are TGTGCCAGCAGCTTAGATGGGGGGTTGAGCACTGAAGCTTTCTTT.